A single T cell receptor beta chain is shown here with its context. The antigen is unknown. The germline gives CDR1 SGHTS, CDR2 YDEGEE. CDR3 length: 14 amino acids. J lost 4 bases, V lost 4 bases, and 7 bases had no gene match. Mismatch repair deficiency was confirmed in all patients, by PCR or immunohistochemistry. A few pembrolizumab responders had their TCRs sequenced. The data were obtained in a study of PD-1 blockade in mismatch repair-deficient tumors. Findings and limits, study-wide: Tumor-resident clones, often undetectable pretreatment in blood, expanded then contracted after pembrolizumab.

The table came from immunoSEQ multiplex PCR; TCRdb's copy has only in-frame clones and leaves some out. The sample has some 15,000 clones; around 83% are singletons. The source material was PBMCs, sampled about 15 weeks after starting pembrolizumab. The TCR originated in an adult with mismatch repair-deficient cancer. The chain is built from TRBV5-8 and TRBJ1-2, with TRBD1 matching 7 bases. The DNA of the CDR3 is TGTGCCAGCAGCACCCCAGGGGGGTTCTATGGCTACACCTTC. Protein: CASSTPGGFYGYTF.